A single sample gave rise to the 28 T cell receptor beta chains below, sequenced in a study. TCRdb processed the 5' RACE reads anew with MiXCR; each CDR3 protein has one entry. The sample lists around 10,000 distinct CDR3 sequences, roughly 15% occurring once. Tregs were sorted as CD4+CD25+CD127-/low cells. The source material was Tregs sorted from a lymph node. The receptors shown here come from a female donor with breast cancer.

This clonotype is medium-sized (0.01 to 0.1%) by share. The chain has TRBV4-1 and TRBJ2-1, with 11 bases matching TRBD2. Unmatched junction bases numbered 9, after V lost 1 base and J lost 4 bases. The germline V gene encodes CDR1 MGHRA and CDR2 YSYEKL. The CDR3 is 18 amino acids. CDR3 sequence (DNA): TGCGCCAGCAGCCAAGGTTCCCGACTAGCGGGGAAATACAATGAGCAGTTCTTC. It encodes CASSQGSRLAGKYNEQFF.

In regard to this clonotype: One base away lies a much larger clone, so this may be a sequencing read error. The V gene is TRBV7-2, the J gene TRBJ2-7; D is unresolved. The CDR3 length is 11 residues. Trimming stripped 5 bases from V and 2 bases from J, with 4 bases between. CDR1 and CDR2 (germline): SGHTA, FQGNSA. CDR3 protein: CASSVPYEQYF. CDR3 sequence (DNA): TGTGCCAGCAGCGTCCCCTACGAGCAGTACTTC.

In this sample, this clonotype turned up many times. The rearrangement links TRBV9 to TRBJ2-5, with D unclear. Trimming took off 3 bases at V and 5 bases at J, with 11 bases between the two ends. The CDR3 length is 13 residues. Germline-derived CDR1 and CDR2 are SGDLS and YYNGEE. The CDR3 sequence is CASSEGLSETQYF. CDR3 DNA sequence: TGTGCCAGCAGCGAGGGCCTCAGTGAGACCCAGTACTTC.

This clonotype is termed medium-sized. The J gene is TRBJ2-5, the V gene TRBV7-2; TRBD2 might be the D (6 bases). This CDR3 comprises 13 residues. Trimming left V 3 bases short and J 3 bases short, with 8 bases between. Germline V CDR1 and CDR2: SGHTA, FQGNSA. The CDR3 loop reads CASSFTSKETQYF. In DNA form, the CDR3 reads TGTGCCAGCAGCTTCACTAGCAAAGAGACCCAGTACTTC.

By sample share, this clonotype is medium-sized. The rearrangement links TRBV4-2 to TRBJ2-1, with 14 bases identical to TRBD2. V was pared by 4 bases and J by 4 bases, with 0 bases of the junction left unmatched. The CDR3 is 15 residues long. Germline V gene sequence: CDR1 LGHNA, CDR2 YNFKEQ. The CDR3 region is CASSRLAGGYNEQFF. The DNA of the CDR3 is TGTGCCAGCAGCCGACTAGCGGGAGGGTACAATGAGCAGTTCTTC.

The chain joins TRBV12-3 or TRBV12-4 to TRBJ1-4; D unresolved. V was shortened by 5 bases and J by 0 bases, with 13 bases between the two germline ends. CDR3 length: 16 amino acids. Written as DNA, the CDR3 is TGTGCCAGCAGTGTATATATACATACAACTAATGAAAAACTGTTTTTT. It encodes CASSVYIHTTNEKLFF.

This clonotype is judged medium-sized. V gene TRBV6-6 combines with J gene TRBJ2-3, with D tentatively TRBD2 (7 bases). The CDR3 covers 12 residues. In germline, CDR1 is MNHNY, CDR2 SVGAGI (reference sequence). V lost 6 bases and J lost 8, with 12 bases in between. Written as DNA, the CDR3 is TGTGCCAGCAGGGCAGGGGAGGGTACGCAGTATTTT. It translates to CASRAGEGTQYF.

By share of the sample, this clonotype is medium-sized. The V gene is TRBV5-1, the J gene TRBJ1-1; no clear D gene. Germline V gene lookup returns CDR1 SGHRS and CDR2 YFSETQ. V was clipped by 1 base and J by 7 bases, with 11 bases between them. The CDR3 has 13 residues. In DNA form, the CDR3 reads TGCGCCAGCAGCTTGATGGCAGGTGATGAAGCTTTCTTT. Translating gives CASSLMAGDEAFF.

The chain recombines TRBV2 with TRBJ2-3; TRBD1 agrees at 8 bases. Trimming removed 4 bases from V and 2 bases from J; junction bases left unmatched: 5. This CDR3 has 15 amino acids. Looked up from germline, CDR1 is SNHLY and CDR2 is FYNNEI. The CDR3 region is CASSGDRRITDTQYF. In DNA form, the CDR3 reads TGTGCCAGCAGTGGGGACAGGAGAATCACAGATACGCAGTATTTT.

This clonotype was found many times. The chain joins TRBV12-3 or TRBV12-4 to TRBJ1-2; TRBD1 might be the D (5 bases). V was pared by 10 bases and J by 4 bases, with 13 bases between. The CDR3 has 12 amino acids. CDR3 nucleotides: TGTGCCACTAAATGGGGGGTCTATGGCTACACCTTC. It codes for CATKWGVYGYTF.

This clonotype was picked up many times. This chain joins TRBV7-2 and TRBJ2-2, with D perhaps matching TRBD1 (6 bases). Germline CDR1 is SGHTA and CDR2 is FQGNSA. The V and J ends lost 4 bases and 4 bases respectively, with 13 bases between them. The CDR3 has 15 residues. The CDR3 DNA is TGTGCCAGCAGCTATCAGGGGACCCCCACCGGGGAGCTGTTTTTT. Encoded protein: CASSYQGTPTGELFF.

This clonotype is medium-sized in the sample. V and J are TRBV7-2 and TRBJ2-5; weak D call: TRBD2 (6 bases). This CDR3 comprises 14 residues. Trimming left V 5 bases short and J 5 bases short, with 15 bases between. Germline V CDR1 and CDR2: SGHTA, FQGNSA. The chain's CDR3 is CASSPREFSETQYF. CDR3 bases: TGTGCCAGCAGCCCTCGGGAGTTCAGTGAGACCCAGTACTTC.

This clonotype is medium-sized in the sample. V and J are TRBV7-2 and TRBJ1-6, with TRBD1 matching over 11 bases. CDR3 length: 15 amino acids. Germline V gene lookup returns CDR1 SGHTA and CDR2 FQGNSA. The junction had 5 bases not matched to a gene; V was cut back by 5 bases and J by 8 bases. The CDR3, as DNA: TGTGCCAGCAGCCATAGGACAGGGGGCGATTCACCCCTCCACTTT. Translation gives CASSHRTGGDSPLHF.

By sample share, this clonotype is medium-sized (0.01 to 0.1%). The chain's CDR3 is CASSRTGTSVYNEQFF. The CDR3 region has the DNA TGTGCCAGCAGCCGAACCGGGACTAGCGTCTACAATGAGCAGTTCTTC. The J gene is TRBJ2-1, the V gene TRBV4-2, with 10 bases matching TRBD2. Trimming removed 4 bases from V and 3 bases from J; junction bases left unmatched: 6. Germline CDR1 LGHNA, CDR2 YNFKEQ. CDR3 length: 16 residues.

Note on this clonotype: This may stem from a read error, because a much larger clone lies one nucleotide away. The rearrangement uses TRBV6-1 and TRBJ1-1, with D perhaps TRBD1 (5 bases). There are 16 residues in the CDR3. V was pared by 11 bases and J by 4 bases, with 26 bases between. Germline loops: CDR1 MNHNS, CDR2 SASEGT. This CDR3 is CAGTLRGRGVVTEAFF. Here the CDR3 DNA reads TGTGCCGGCACCTTAAGGGGCCGGGGAGTTGTCACTGAAGCTTTCTTT.

The rearrangement joins TRBV18 to TRBJ1-1; 8 nucleotides line up with TRBD1. This CDR3 comprises 14 residues. CDR1 and CDR2 (germline): KGHSH, LQKENI. Losses at the gene ends were 1 base for V and 6 bases for J; bases not matched to a gene: 4. The CDR3 DNA follows: TGTGCCAGCTCACCACAAGCAGGGGGCTCTGAAGCTTTCTTT. As protein: CASSPQAGGSEAFF.

This clonotype was observed a few times. V and J are TRBV7-9 and TRBJ2-3, with 8 nucleotides matching TRBD2. From germline, CDR1 is SEHNR and CDR2 FQNEAQ (reference sequence). V lost 5 bases, J lost 2 bases, and 9 bases stayed unmatched. The CDR3 extends over 16 amino acids. The CDR3 is CASSRYKAGATDTQYF. In DNA, the CDR3 is TGTGCCAGCAGCCGATATAAAGCGGGAGCCACAGATACGCAGTATTTT.

This clonotype was observed a few times. The chain employs TRBV6-1 and TRBJ2-1, with 11 bases aligning to TRBD2. There are 16 residues in the CDR3. Germline trimming cut 4 bases from V and 3 bases from J; bases unmatched to any gene: 5. Germline V gene lookup returns CDR1 MNHNS and CDR2 SASEGT. CDR3 amino acids: CASSGSGTSGYNEQFF. The CDR3 DNA reads as TGTGCCAGCAGTGGAAGCGGGACTAGCGGCTACAATGAGCAGTTCTTC.

By proportion, this clonotype is medium-sized (0.01 to 0.1%). This chain links TRBV4-2 with TRBJ2-2, with a tentative D call TRBD1 (6 bases). Trimming shortened V by 4 bases and J by 2 bases, and 11 bases separated the two germline ends. CDR1 is LGHNA and CDR2 is YNFKEQ in the germline V gene. The CDR3 totals 15 residues. The CDR3 here is CASSRRQDNTGELFF. CDR3 coding DNA: TGTGCCAGCAGCCGGAGACAGGATAACACCGGGGAGCTGTTTTTT.

This clonotype was detected many times. The chain recombines TRBV3-1 with TRBJ2-3; unclear D gene. Trimming took 0 bases from V and 7 from J, leaving 8 bases between them. This CDR3 contains 13 residues. CDR1 and CDR2 from the germline V gene are LGHDT and YNNKEL (reference sequence). CDR3 region: CASSQDRLNTQYF. The DNA for the CDR3 is TGTGCCAGCAGCCAAGATCGTCTCAATACGCAGTATTTT.

This clonotype was picked up many times. V usage is TRBV6-2 or TRBV6-3 and J usage is TRBJ2-2; 9 bases map to TRBD2. Germline CDR1 reads MNHEY; CDR2 reads SVGEGT. This CDR3 has 15 residues. V lost 5 bases to trimming and J lost 7 bases; unmatched junction nucleotides: 8. The CDR3 loop reads CASSPGLALVGELFF. The CDR3 DNA sequence: TGTGCCAGCAGTCCCGGACTAGCGCTTGTCGGGGAGCTGTTTTTT.

This clonotype was counted ten times or more. The V and J genes are TRBV28 and TRBJ1-2; D is perhaps TRBD1 (6 bases). Trimming took 5 bases from V and 5 from J, leaving 15 bases between them. The CDR3 has 14 residues. Looked up from germline, CDR1 is MDHEN and CDR2 is SYDVKM. CDR3 DNA sequence: TGTGCCAGCAGTCGGGACACCAACCTTTATGGCTACACCTTC. Translating gives CASSRDTNLYGYTF.

In its sample, this clonotype was seen many times. J is TRBJ2-7 and V is TRBV2, with 9 nucleotides matching TRBD1. The junction had 12 bases not matched to a gene; V was cut back by 7 bases and J by 5 bases. CDR3 size: 15 residues. The germline CDR1 and CDR2 sequences are SNHLY and FYNNEI. The CDR3 region has the DNA TGTGCCAGCACCGGAACCGGGACAGGGTTCAACGAGCAGTACTTC. Translated, it gives CASTGTGTGFNEQYF. Combining the CDR3 with reference TRBV2 and TRBJ2-7 gives the whole variable domain EPEVTQTPSHQVTQMGQEVILRCVPISNHLYFYWYRQILGQKVEFLVSFYNNEISEKSEIFDDQFSVERPDGSNFTLKIRSTKLEDSAMYFCASTGTGTGFNEQYFGPGTRLTVT.

In its sample, this clonotype was seen many times. V is TRBV18 and J is TRBJ1-1; 7 nucleotides agree with TRBD1. This CDR3 region has 16 residues. V lost 0 bases to trimming and J lost 4 bases; unmatched junction nucleotides: 8. Germline assignment: CDR1 KGHSH and CDR2 LQKENI. CDR3 residues: CASSPPRQGRGTEAFF. CDR3 bases: TGTGCCAGCTCACCACCGCGACAGGGAAGAGGCACTGAAGCTTTCTTT.

This clonotype is termed medium-sized (0.01 to 0.1%). V usage is TRBV3-1 and J usage is TRBJ2-1, with TRBD2 matching over 7 bases. The germline V gene encodes CDR1 LGHDT and CDR2 YNNKEL (reference sequence). The CDR3 is made up of 13 amino acids. J lost 7 bases, V lost 2 bases, and 2 bases had no gene match. The CDR3: CASSQSGGNEQFF. CDR3 coding DNA: TGTGCCAGCAGCCAATCGGGGGGAAATGAGCAGTTCTTC.

This clonotype was detected only a few times. The chain recombines TRBV7-2 with TRBJ1-2; TRBD1 is a possible D gene (5 bases). Trimming cost V 4 bases and J 3 bases, with 9 bases left between them. This CDR3 has 13 residues. Germline V gene sequence: CDR1 SGHTA, CDR2 FQGNSA. CDR3 nucleotide sequence: TGTGCCAGCAGCTCTCAGGGAGACTATGGCTACACCTTC. As protein: CASSSQGDYGYTF.

This clonotype was seen many times. The chain links TRBV7-2 to TRBJ2-1; 8 nucleotides align to TRBD1. From germline, CDR1 is SGHTA and CDR2 FQGNSA. Trimming removed 5 bases from V and 8 bases from J; junction bases left unmatched: 8. This CDR3 is 14 amino acids long. CDR3 sequence: CASSPRTGPHEQFF. The CDR3, as DNA: TGTGCCAGCAGCCCCCGGACAGGGCCACATGAGCAGTTCTTC.

There are many counts of this clonotype. The chain couples TRBV28 to TRBJ1-5; 8 bases fit TRBD1. V lost 4 bases, J lost 6 bases, and 8 bases stayed unmatched. Looked up from germline, CDR1 is MDHEN and CDR2 is SYDVKM. CDR3 length: 15 amino acids. CDR3 protein: CASSSRDRWVQPQHF. In nucleotides, the CDR3 is TGTGCCAGCAGTTCCCGGGACAGGTGGGTTCAGCCCCAGCATTTT.